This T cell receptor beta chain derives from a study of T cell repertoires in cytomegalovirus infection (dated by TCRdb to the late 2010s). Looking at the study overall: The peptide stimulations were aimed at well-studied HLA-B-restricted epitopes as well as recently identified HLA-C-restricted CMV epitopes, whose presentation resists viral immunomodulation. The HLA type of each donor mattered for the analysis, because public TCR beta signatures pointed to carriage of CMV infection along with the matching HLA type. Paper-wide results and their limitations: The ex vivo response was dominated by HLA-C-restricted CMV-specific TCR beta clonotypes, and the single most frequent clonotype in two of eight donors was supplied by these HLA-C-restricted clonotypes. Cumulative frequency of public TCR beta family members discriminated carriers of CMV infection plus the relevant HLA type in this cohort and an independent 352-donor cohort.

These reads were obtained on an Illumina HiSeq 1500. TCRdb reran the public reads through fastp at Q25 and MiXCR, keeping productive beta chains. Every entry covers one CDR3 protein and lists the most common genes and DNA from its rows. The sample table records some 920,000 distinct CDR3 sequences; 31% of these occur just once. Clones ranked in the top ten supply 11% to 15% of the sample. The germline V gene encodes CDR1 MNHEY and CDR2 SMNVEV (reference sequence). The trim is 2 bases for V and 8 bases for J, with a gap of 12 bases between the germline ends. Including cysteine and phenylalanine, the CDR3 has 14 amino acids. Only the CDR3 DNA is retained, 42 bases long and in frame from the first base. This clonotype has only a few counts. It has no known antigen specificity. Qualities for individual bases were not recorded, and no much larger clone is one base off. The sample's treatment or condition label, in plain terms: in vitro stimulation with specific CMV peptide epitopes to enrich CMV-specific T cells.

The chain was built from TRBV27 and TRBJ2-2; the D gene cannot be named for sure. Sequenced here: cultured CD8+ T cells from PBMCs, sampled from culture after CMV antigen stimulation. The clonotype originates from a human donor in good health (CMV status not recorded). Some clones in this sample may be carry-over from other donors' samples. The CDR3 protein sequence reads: CASSLRRSTGELFF. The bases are TGTGCCAGCAGTTTAAGACGTTCCACTGGGGAGCTGTTTTTT.